This T cell receptor beta chain was captured by sequencing in a study of CD8+ T cells in alopecia areata. The CDR3 is 15 amino acids. The germline V and J ends were trimmed by 4 bases and 5 bases, with 20 bases remaining between them. The germline V gene has CDR1 SQVTM and CDR2 ANQGSEA. RNA extraction was followed by reverse transcription into cDNA, which acted as the sequencing template. Libraries were prepared by immunoSEQ multiplex PCR; TCRdb keeps only in-frame clonotypes and omits some of them. The table has 30,000 to 40,000 clones, less than 55% seen once. CD4+ cells of about 5 patients were further sorted as CD25+CD127-.

Sequenced input: CD4+ Tregs sorted from blood. This TCR was recovered from a human donor with alopecia areata. The V call is TRBV29-1, the J call TRBJ1-2; the D gene is possibly TRBD1 (6 bases). CDR3 loop: CSVGVPGRGGYGYTF. The CDR3 nucleotides read TGCAGCGTTGGTGTTCCGGGCAGGGGAGGATATGGCTACACCTTC. Supplemented by reference TRBV29-1 and TRBJ1-2, the full variable domain reads SAVISQKPSRDICQRGTSLTIQCQVDSQVTMMFWYRQQPGQSLTLIATANQGSEATYESGFVIDKFPISRPNLTFSTLTVSNMSPEDSSIYLCSVGVPGRGGYGYTFGSGTRLTVV.